Following are 13 T cell receptor beta chains from one sample sequenced in a study of Graves' ophthalmopathy and Graves' hyperthyroidism. Transcripts of RNA were the source for amplifying TCR beta CDR3 regions. RT-PCR with HTBI primers came first, then second-round multiplex PCR. TCRdb redid the calling of the multiplex PCR reads with MiXCR, one entry per CDR3 protein. The table lists about 640,000 distinct CDR3 sequences, just over 40% of them singletons, with more than 2.5% in the top ten. The sequencing input was peripheral blood. These receptors all come from an adult man with Graves' ophthalmopathy.

This clonotype was seen at least ten times. This chain links TRBV5-8 with TRBJ1-6; weak D call: TRBD1 (5 bases). The CDR3 totals 14 residues. Germline CDR1 and CDR2: SGHTS and YDEGEE. V was clipped by 1 base and J by 9 bases, with 11 bases between them. The CDR3 protein is CASSLRQGGSPLHF. CDR3 coding DNA: TGTGCCAGCAGCTTGAGGCAGGGAGGTTCACCCCTCCACTTT.

V is TRBV19 and J is TRBJ2-5; the D is unclear. This CDR3 is 9 amino acids long. CDR1 is LNHDA and CDR2 is SQIVND in the germline V gene (reference sequence). Deletions cut 3 bases from V and 9 bases from J, with 2 bases between. The CDR3 region has the DNA TGTGCCAGTAGTATGGCCCAGTACTTC. Amino acid sequence: CASSMAQYF.

Points on this clonotype: One junction end does not reproduce the germline sequence, and a read error may be involved. V and J are TRBV7-9 and TRBJ2-7; 8 positions agree with TRBD1. CDR3 size: 15 residues. Germline loops: CDR1 SEHNR, CDR2 FQNEAQ (reference sequence). The CDR3 bases are TGCGCCAGCAGCCTCCGGCGGGACAGGTCCTACGAGCAGTACTTC. Translated, it gives CASSLRRDRSYEQYF.

This clonotype was seen repeatedly, ten times or more. This chain connects TRBV6-5 to TRBJ1-1; D gene ambiguous. Trimming took off 3 bases at V and 7 bases at J, with 12 bases between the two ends. The CDR3 runs 13 residues. Germline CDR1 and CDR2: MNHEY and SVGAGI. This CDR3 reads CASSYGVYGEAFF. CDR3 bases: TGTGCCAGCAGTTATGGGGTTTACGGTGAAGCTTTCTTT.

This clonotype was picked up many times. This chain uses TRBV11-2 with TRBJ1-5, with D possibly being TRBD1 (6 bases). Germline assignment: CDR1 SGHAT and CDR2 FQNNGV. The germline V and J ends were trimmed by 5 bases and 1 base, with 12 bases remaining between them. The length of the CDR3 is 15 residues. The CDR3 sequence is CASSAGTLSNQPQHF. The CDR3 DNA reads as TGTGCCAGCAGCGCCGGGACACTAAGCAATCAGCCCCAGCATTTT.

Only one count was recorded for this clonotype. The chain carries TRBV29-1 and TRBJ1-3; D is undetermined. CDR3 size: 12 residues. Germline values: CDR1 SQVTM, CDR2 ANQGSEA. DNA for the CDR3: TGCAGTCCGGGGAGCTCTGGAAACACCATATATTTT. It yields the protein CSPGSSGNTIYF.

V and J are TRBV12-3 or TRBV12-4 and TRBJ2-7; TRBD2 matches 7 bases. The CDR3 is 15 amino acids. The ends lost 6 bases at V and 0 bases at J; junction bases unmatched: 8. The CDR3 is CASRGSGANSYEQYF. Here the CDR3 DNA reads TGTGCCAGCAGGGGGAGCGGGGCTAACTCCTACGAGCAGTACTTC.

V is TRBV25-1 and J is TRBJ2-2; TRBD2 matches at 16 bases. This CDR3 is built from 16 residues. Per germline, CDR1 MGHDK and CDR2 SYGVNS. Trimming cost V 6 bases and J 3 bases; bases outside gene matches: 1. The CDR3 sequence is CASRGTSGRDTGELFF. The CDR3 DNA follows: TGTGCCAGCAGGGGGACTAGCGGGAGGGACACCGGGGAGCTGTTTTTT.

The V and J genes are TRBV7-8 and TRBJ2-6; D gene uncertain. The CDR3 has 16 residues. V was clipped by 3 bases and J by 3 bases, with 12 bases between them. Germline CDR1 reads SGHVS; CDR2 reads FQNEAQ. CDR3 region: CASSFSAGFGANVLTF. The CDR3 DNA sequence: TGTGCCAGCAGCTTCTCCGCCGGGTTTGGGGCCAACGTCCTGACTTTC.

This clonotype was found a few times. The rearrangement uses TRBV12-3 or TRBV12-4 and TRBJ1-2; no reliable D call. The V and J ends lost 3 bases and 4 bases respectively, with 9 bases between them. The CDR3 length is 13 residues. CDR3 sequence reads: CASSFTETYGYTF. The CDR3 DNA is TGTGCCAGCAGTTTTACGGAGACCTATGGCTACACCTTC.

For this clonotype: Mismatch with germline at one junction end may stem from a read error. J is TRBJ2-6 and V is TRBV24-1; weak D call: TRBD1 (5 bases). In germline, CDR1 is KGHDR, CDR2 SFDVKD. The CDR3 is 15 amino acids. In DNA, the CDR3 is TGTGCCAGCATGAAGGCGATTTCTGGGGCCAACGTCCCGACTTTC. It translates to CASMKAISGANVPTF.

The chain employs TRBV29-1 and TRBJ2-3, with D possibly being TRBD1 (6 bases). Per the germline V gene, CDR1 is SQVTM and CDR2 is ANQGSEA. V gave up 3 bases and J gave up 1 base, with 11 bases separating them. There are 14 residues in the CDR3. The CDR3, as DNA: TGCAGCGTTGAGGTGGCAGGGGGCACAGATACGCAGTATTTT. Translation gives CSVEVAGGTDTQYF.

The chain recombines TRBV4-1 with TRBJ1-5; D is uncertain. CDR1 MGHRA and CDR2 YSYEKL come from the germline V gene. The V end was cut by 0 bases, the J end by 5 bases, with 11 bases between. CDR3 size: 15 residues. The CDR3 reads CASSQDQTPYQPQHF. Written as DNA, the CDR3 is TGCGCCAGCAGCCAAGATCAGACACCTTATCAGCCCCAGCATTTT.